These 27 T cell receptor beta chains were sequenced from one sample in a study of blood T cell repertoires in COVID-19. Using immunoSEQ multiplex PCR, the repertoire was profiled, and TCRdb retains in-frame clones only, with some absent. The profile shows 200,000 to 250,000 clones, about nine tenths of them singletons. The sample comprised peripheral blood. Receptors were obtained from a man of 80 years or more with acute or convalescent COVID-19.

In its sample, this clone was seen once. The chain joins TRBV27 to TRBJ2-3; D ambiguous. The CDR3 contains 14 residues. Looked up from germline, CDR1 is MNHEY and CDR2 is SMNVEV (reference sequence). V was trimmed by 2 bases and J by 15 bases, leaving 21 bases between them. CDR3 amino acids: CASSLMFGELSLYF. The DNA of the CDR3 is TGTGCCAGCAGTTTAATGTTCGGTGAGCTGAGCCTCTATTTT.

This chain connects TRBV27 to TRBJ2-1; D perhaps matches TRBD2 (5 bases). Trimming removed 6 bases at V and 6 bases at J, with 15 bases between. CDR1 and CDR2 from the germline V gene are MNHEY and SMNVEV (reference sequence). The CDR3 is made up of 14 amino acids. The CDR3: CASRREFQINEQFF. The CDR3, as DNA: TGTGCCAGCAGGAGGGAGTTCCAAATCAATGAGCAGTTCTTC.

This CDR3 is CASRRQGANQPQHF. The CDR3 bases are TGTGCCAGCAGAAGACAGGGCGCCAATCAGCCCCAGCATTTT. The chain carries TRBV6-5 and TRBJ1-5; 7 nucleotides match TRBD1. The CDR3 extends over 14 amino acids. Germline loops: CDR1 MNHEY, CDR2 SVGAGI. After removal of 6 bases from V and 3 bases from J, the junction contained 5 bases not matched to a gene.

The count of this clone is one. The chain combines TRBV6-5 with TRBJ1-2, with 8 positions matching TRBD1. The junction had 8 bases not matched to a gene; V was cut back by 7 bases and J by 4 bases. Germline V gene lookup returns CDR1 MNHEY and CDR2 SVGAGI. This CDR3 has 14 residues. In DNA, the CDR3 is TGTGCCAGCACCGCAGTACAGGGGGTCTATGGCTACACCTTC. Amino acids: CASTAVQGVYGYTF.

CDR3 protein: CASSLPQSYNEQFF. As DNA, the CDR3 is TGTGCCAGCAGCTTGCCTCAGTCGTACAATGAGCAGTTCTTC. The chain combines TRBV7-9 with TRBJ2-1; unclear D gene. The length of the CDR3 is 14 residues. Germline loops: CDR1 SEHNR, CDR2 FQNEAQ (reference sequence). Deletions cut 3 bases from V and 4 bases from J, with 10 bases between.

The chain joins TRBV7-2 to TRBJ1-2; 7 bases align to TRBD1. There are 15 residues in the CDR3. V gave up 5 bases and J gave up 0 bases; unmatched junction bases: 6. CDR1 and CDR2 (germline): SGHTA, FQGNSA. CDR3 in amino acids: CASSPRTGANYGYTF. In DNA form, the CDR3 reads TGTGCCAGCAGCCCCCGGACAGGCGCTAACTATGGCTACACCTTC.

The chain links TRBV28 to TRBJ1-3; weak D call: TRBD1 (5 bases). The CDR3 covers 14 residues. V shed 6 bases and J shed 2 bases, with 11 bases lying between them. The germline V gene has CDR1 MDHEN and CDR2 SYDVKM. In DNA form, the CDR3 reads TGTGCCAGCAGCCTGGCGGGGCCTGGAAACACCATATATTTT. Translating it yields CASSLAGPGNTIYF.

V and J are TRBV28 and TRBJ1-3; D might be TRBD1 (5 bases). The CDR3 length is 13 residues. Trimming removed 4 bases from V and 2 bases from J, with 6 bases in between. Germline CDR1 and CDR2: MDHEN and SYDVKM. CDR3 loop: CASSSQAGNTIYF. CDR3 coding DNA: TGTGCCAGCAGTTCACAGGCTGGAAACACCATATATTTT. Drawing the rest from reference TRBV28 and TRBJ1-3, the complete variable domain is DVKVTQSSRYLVKRTGEKVFLECVQDMDHENMFWYRQDPGLGLRLIYFSYDVKMKEKGDIPEGYSVSREKKERFSLILESASTNQTSMYLCASSSQAGNTIYFGEGSWLTVV.

This clone occurred once. This sequence joins TRBV6-4 and TRBJ2-2, with 7 bases fitting TRBD1. Germline CDR1 is MRHNA and CDR2 is SNTAGT. The CDR3 has 14 amino acids. Trimming at V came to 6 bases and at J to 2 bases, leaving 3 bases not matched to a gene. The CDR3 nucleotides read TGTGCCAGCAGGGGACAGAGCAACACCGGGGAGCTGTTTTTT. Translation gives CASRGQSNTGELFF.

The chain recombines TRBV11-2 with TRBJ2-1, with D perhaps matching TRBD2 (5 bases). Looked up from germline, CDR1 is SGHAT and CDR2 is FQNNGV. The germline V and J ends were trimmed by 4 bases and 7 bases, with 14 bases remaining between them. This CDR3 is built from 14 residues. CDR3 in DNA: TGTGCCAGCAGCTCGACTAAAGGGAGTAATGAGCAGTTCTTC. It is translated as CASSSTKGSNEQFF.

This rearrangement joins TRBV18 to TRBJ2-3, with D possibly TRBD1 on 6 matching bases. Trimming pared 2 bases from V and 1 base from J, leaving 7 bases between. Germline CDR1 KGHSH, CDR2 LQKENI. This CDR3 spans 14 amino acids. CDR3: CASSPYRGTDTQYF. In DNA form, the CDR3 reads TGTGCCAGCTCACCATACAGGGGCACAGATACGCAGTATTTT.

The chain uses TRBV12-3 or TRBV12-4 and TRBJ2-5, with 11 bases identical to TRBD1. V was clipped by 8 bases and J by 3 bases; unmatched bases: 2. This CDR3 comprises 13 residues. This CDR3 reads CASGGQGEETQYF. CDR3 in DNA: TGTGCCAGCGGGGGACAGGGGGAAGAGACCCAGTACTTC.

The chain uses TRBV27 and TRBJ2-7; 9 nucleotides align to TRBD1. CDR1 is MNHEY, CDR2 SMNVEV, per germline (reference sequence). The length of the CDR3 is 14 residues. V shed 6 bases, J shed 5 bases, and the junction held 8 bases outside the gene matches. CDR3 loop: CASSRGGTGNEQYV. The CDR3 coding sequence is TGTGCCAGCAGCCGAGGGGGGACAGGGAACGAGCAGTACGTC.

This rearrangement joins TRBV19 to TRBJ2-1; TRBD2 aligns across 15 bases. V was clipped by 4 bases and J by 6 bases; unmatched bases: 10. The CDR3 runs 18 residues. Germline V gives CDR1 LNHDA, CDR2 SQIVND (reference sequence). This CDR3 reads CASSNRGTSGRYSNEQFF. CDR3 in DNA: TGTGCCAGTAGTAACCGGGGGACTAGCGGGAGGTATAGCAATGAGCAGTTCTTC.

The chain uses TRBV10-3 and TRBJ1-1; 7 bases are shared with TRBD1. Germline values: CDR1 ENHRY, CDR2 SYGVKD. The CDR3 extends over 14 amino acids. V shed 10 bases and J 1 base; nucleotides not matched to a gene: 9. The chain's CDR3 is CATGQAGANTEAFF. The CDR3 nucleotides are TGTGCCACTGGACAGGCCGGGGCGAACACTGAAGCTTTCTTT.

CDR3 DNA: TGTGCCAGCAGTTTTGGACAGGGTGGCTACACCTTC. It specifies CASSFGQGGYTF. The V gene is TRBV12-3 or TRBV12-4, the J gene TRBJ1-2; 8 bases fit TRBD1. With V trimmed by 3 bases and J by 7 bases, 1 base remained unmatched. The CDR3 is 12 residues long.

The chain employs TRBV29-1 and TRBJ2-1; 11 nucleotides line up with TRBD1. The CDR3 is 16 amino acids. CDR1 and CDR2 (germline): SQVTM, ANQGSEA. Trimming cost V 3 bases and J 4 bases; bases outside gene matches: 8. This CDR3 is CSVERPGTGGYNEQFF. The CDR3 DNA is TGCAGCGTTGAGAGACCCGGGACAGGGGGTTACAATGAGCAGTTCTTC.

The V gene is TRBV2, the J gene TRBJ2-7; 9 bases line up with TRBD1. CDR1 SNHLY and CDR2 FYNNEI come from the germline V gene. V shed 6 bases and J 5 bases; nucleotides not matched to a gene: 8. The CDR3 runs 14 residues. The CDR3 spells CASRPGQGVNEQYF. For the CDR3, the DNA is TGTGCCAGCAGGCCGGGACAGGGAGTCAACGAGCAGTACTTC.

This chain uses TRBV6-2 or TRBV6-3 with TRBJ1-6; weak D call: TRBD1 (5 bases). V was pared by 2 bases and J by 8 bases, with 10 bases between. The V gene's germline CDR1 is MNHEY and CDR2 SVGEGT. This CDR3 has 14 residues. The CDR3 is CASSYVGRDSPLHF. The CDR3 nucleotides are TGTGCCAGCAGTTACGTCGGCAGGGATTCACCCCTCCACTTT.

This clone showed up just a few times. The V call is TRBV24-1, the J call TRBJ1-5; no firm D call. Germline V gene lookup returns CDR1 KGHDR and CDR2 SFDVKD. The length of the CDR3 is 14 residues. The V and J ends lost 3 bases and 7 bases respectively, with 12 bases between them. This CDR3 is CATSDTQIGQPQHF. The CDR3 DNA reads TGTGCCACCAGTGATACCCAGATCGGGCAGCCCCAGCATTTT.

The V and J genes are TRBV7-2 and TRBJ1-1; D is undetermined. V lost 5 bases to trimming and J lost 2 bases, with 15 bases between them. Per the germline V gene, CDR1 is SGHTA and CDR2 is FQGNSA. There are 15 residues in the CDR3. The CDR3 sequence is CASSGSGGSNTEAFF. Here the CDR3 DNA reads TGTGCCAGCAGCGGAAGTGGCGGATCTAACACTGAAGCTTTCTTT.

The rearrangement links TRBV6-1 to TRBJ2-7; 10 positions agree with TRBD1. The length of the CDR3 is 16 residues. Germline CDR1 is MNHNS and CDR2 is SASEGT. V lost 0 bases to trimming and J lost 2 bases; unmatched junction nucleotides: 4. In nucleotides, the CDR3 is TGTGCCAGCAGTGAAGCCCTGACAGGGGGCGCCTACGAGCAGTACGTC. Its protein is CASSEALTGGAYEQYV.

This sequence joins TRBV28 and TRBJ2-7; 11 bases line up with TRBD1. Germline V lookup: CDR1 MDHEN, CDR2 SYDVKM. With V trimmed by 2 bases and J by 7 bases, 1 base remained unmatched. The CDR3 has 13 amino acids. The CDR3 DNA is TGTGCCAGCAGTTTAGGGACAGGGGGGGAGCAGTACTTC. Its protein is CASSLGTGGEQYF.

The V gene is TRBV7-9, the J gene TRBJ1-2, with no clear D. The CDR3 runs to 13 residues. Germline V gene data show CDR1 as SEHNR and CDR2 as FQNEAQ (reference sequence). With 5 bases removed from V and 8 bases from J, the gap between germline ends came to 15 bases. CDR3 nucleotide sequence: TGTGCCAGCAGCGGAGGTCGGATGGGAGGCTACACCTTC. Translating gives CASSGGRMGGYTF.

The J gene is TRBJ2-1, the V gene TRBV4-2; TRBD2 aligns across 10 bases. CDR3 length equals 16 residues. Germline V lookup: CDR1 LGHNA, CDR2 YNFKEQ. V lost 4 bases and J lost 3; bases outside the gene matches: 6. CDR3 in amino acids: CASSPSTSGDYNEQFF. The CDR3 DNA follows: TGTGCCAGCAGCCCTTCTACTAGCGGGGACTACAATGAGCAGTTCTTC.

CDR3 residues: CASCDGRVTDTQYF. The DNA for the CDR3 is TGTGCCAGTTGTGACGGGAGGGTAACAGATACGCAGTATTTT. The chain carries TRBV19 and TRBJ2-3; 8 nucleotides align to TRBD2. V was pared by 8 bases and J by 3 bases, with 7 bases of the junction left unmatched. There are 14 residues in the CDR3. Germline lookup yields CDR1 LNHDA and CDR2 SQIVND (reference sequence).

The V call is TRBV5-1, the J call TRBJ2-2; 9 bases agree with TRBD2. Germline V CDR1 and CDR2: SGHRS, YFSETQ. This CDR3 spans 14 amino acids. V was pared by 8 bases and J by 1 base, with 3 bases of the junction left unmatched. The CDR3 loop reads CASTTSGNTGELFF. DNA for the CDR3: TGCGCCAGTACGACTAGCGGGAACACCGGGGAGCTGTTTTTT.